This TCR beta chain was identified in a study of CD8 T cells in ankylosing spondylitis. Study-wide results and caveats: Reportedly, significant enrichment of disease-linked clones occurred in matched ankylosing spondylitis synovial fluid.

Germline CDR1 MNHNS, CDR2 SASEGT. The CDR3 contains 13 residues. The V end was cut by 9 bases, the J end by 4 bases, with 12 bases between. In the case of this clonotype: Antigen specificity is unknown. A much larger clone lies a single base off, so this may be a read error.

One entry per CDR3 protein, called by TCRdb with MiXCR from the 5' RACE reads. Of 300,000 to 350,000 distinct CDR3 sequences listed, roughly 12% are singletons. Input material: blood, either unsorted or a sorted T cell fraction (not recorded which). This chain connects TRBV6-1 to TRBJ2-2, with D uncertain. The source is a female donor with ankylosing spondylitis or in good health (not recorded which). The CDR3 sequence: CASRLHGTGELFF. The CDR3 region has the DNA TGTGCCAGTCGTTTGCACGGCACCGGGGAGCTGTTTTTT.